This T cell receptor (beta chain) originates from a study of blood T cell repertoires in COVID-19. Background on the study: Italy, Spain and the United States were the sources of the convalescent and acute COVID-19 samples. In each case, the material was cDNA or gDNA derived from T cells, B-cell-depleted T cells, or PBMCs.

CDR1 and CDR2 from the germline V gene are SGHNT and YYREEE (reference sequence). CDR3 size: 13 residues. V lost 5 bases and J lost 2, with 11 bases in between. In the study's own analysis: It was from reference gene primer amplification that nucleated cell counts were estimated. Repertoires were generated with immunoSEQ multiplex PCR, while TCRdb's copy carries only in-frame clones and drops some. D and trimming come from the DNA, and the V and J calls and clone size come from that table. Counted here are 450,000 or so clones, about 91% occurring once; the ten biggest clones make up roughly 0.9%. Seattle's cohort entered during active infection and was followed longitudinally.

This chain uses TRBV5-4 with TRBJ2-7; D uncertain. The sequencing sample was made of peripheral blood. The TCR originated in a young man with COVID-19, enrolled during active disease. CDR3 in amino acids: CASRPDSAYEQYF. The CDR3 DNA reads TGTGCCAGCAGGCCAGACTCCGCCTACGAGCAGTACTTC.